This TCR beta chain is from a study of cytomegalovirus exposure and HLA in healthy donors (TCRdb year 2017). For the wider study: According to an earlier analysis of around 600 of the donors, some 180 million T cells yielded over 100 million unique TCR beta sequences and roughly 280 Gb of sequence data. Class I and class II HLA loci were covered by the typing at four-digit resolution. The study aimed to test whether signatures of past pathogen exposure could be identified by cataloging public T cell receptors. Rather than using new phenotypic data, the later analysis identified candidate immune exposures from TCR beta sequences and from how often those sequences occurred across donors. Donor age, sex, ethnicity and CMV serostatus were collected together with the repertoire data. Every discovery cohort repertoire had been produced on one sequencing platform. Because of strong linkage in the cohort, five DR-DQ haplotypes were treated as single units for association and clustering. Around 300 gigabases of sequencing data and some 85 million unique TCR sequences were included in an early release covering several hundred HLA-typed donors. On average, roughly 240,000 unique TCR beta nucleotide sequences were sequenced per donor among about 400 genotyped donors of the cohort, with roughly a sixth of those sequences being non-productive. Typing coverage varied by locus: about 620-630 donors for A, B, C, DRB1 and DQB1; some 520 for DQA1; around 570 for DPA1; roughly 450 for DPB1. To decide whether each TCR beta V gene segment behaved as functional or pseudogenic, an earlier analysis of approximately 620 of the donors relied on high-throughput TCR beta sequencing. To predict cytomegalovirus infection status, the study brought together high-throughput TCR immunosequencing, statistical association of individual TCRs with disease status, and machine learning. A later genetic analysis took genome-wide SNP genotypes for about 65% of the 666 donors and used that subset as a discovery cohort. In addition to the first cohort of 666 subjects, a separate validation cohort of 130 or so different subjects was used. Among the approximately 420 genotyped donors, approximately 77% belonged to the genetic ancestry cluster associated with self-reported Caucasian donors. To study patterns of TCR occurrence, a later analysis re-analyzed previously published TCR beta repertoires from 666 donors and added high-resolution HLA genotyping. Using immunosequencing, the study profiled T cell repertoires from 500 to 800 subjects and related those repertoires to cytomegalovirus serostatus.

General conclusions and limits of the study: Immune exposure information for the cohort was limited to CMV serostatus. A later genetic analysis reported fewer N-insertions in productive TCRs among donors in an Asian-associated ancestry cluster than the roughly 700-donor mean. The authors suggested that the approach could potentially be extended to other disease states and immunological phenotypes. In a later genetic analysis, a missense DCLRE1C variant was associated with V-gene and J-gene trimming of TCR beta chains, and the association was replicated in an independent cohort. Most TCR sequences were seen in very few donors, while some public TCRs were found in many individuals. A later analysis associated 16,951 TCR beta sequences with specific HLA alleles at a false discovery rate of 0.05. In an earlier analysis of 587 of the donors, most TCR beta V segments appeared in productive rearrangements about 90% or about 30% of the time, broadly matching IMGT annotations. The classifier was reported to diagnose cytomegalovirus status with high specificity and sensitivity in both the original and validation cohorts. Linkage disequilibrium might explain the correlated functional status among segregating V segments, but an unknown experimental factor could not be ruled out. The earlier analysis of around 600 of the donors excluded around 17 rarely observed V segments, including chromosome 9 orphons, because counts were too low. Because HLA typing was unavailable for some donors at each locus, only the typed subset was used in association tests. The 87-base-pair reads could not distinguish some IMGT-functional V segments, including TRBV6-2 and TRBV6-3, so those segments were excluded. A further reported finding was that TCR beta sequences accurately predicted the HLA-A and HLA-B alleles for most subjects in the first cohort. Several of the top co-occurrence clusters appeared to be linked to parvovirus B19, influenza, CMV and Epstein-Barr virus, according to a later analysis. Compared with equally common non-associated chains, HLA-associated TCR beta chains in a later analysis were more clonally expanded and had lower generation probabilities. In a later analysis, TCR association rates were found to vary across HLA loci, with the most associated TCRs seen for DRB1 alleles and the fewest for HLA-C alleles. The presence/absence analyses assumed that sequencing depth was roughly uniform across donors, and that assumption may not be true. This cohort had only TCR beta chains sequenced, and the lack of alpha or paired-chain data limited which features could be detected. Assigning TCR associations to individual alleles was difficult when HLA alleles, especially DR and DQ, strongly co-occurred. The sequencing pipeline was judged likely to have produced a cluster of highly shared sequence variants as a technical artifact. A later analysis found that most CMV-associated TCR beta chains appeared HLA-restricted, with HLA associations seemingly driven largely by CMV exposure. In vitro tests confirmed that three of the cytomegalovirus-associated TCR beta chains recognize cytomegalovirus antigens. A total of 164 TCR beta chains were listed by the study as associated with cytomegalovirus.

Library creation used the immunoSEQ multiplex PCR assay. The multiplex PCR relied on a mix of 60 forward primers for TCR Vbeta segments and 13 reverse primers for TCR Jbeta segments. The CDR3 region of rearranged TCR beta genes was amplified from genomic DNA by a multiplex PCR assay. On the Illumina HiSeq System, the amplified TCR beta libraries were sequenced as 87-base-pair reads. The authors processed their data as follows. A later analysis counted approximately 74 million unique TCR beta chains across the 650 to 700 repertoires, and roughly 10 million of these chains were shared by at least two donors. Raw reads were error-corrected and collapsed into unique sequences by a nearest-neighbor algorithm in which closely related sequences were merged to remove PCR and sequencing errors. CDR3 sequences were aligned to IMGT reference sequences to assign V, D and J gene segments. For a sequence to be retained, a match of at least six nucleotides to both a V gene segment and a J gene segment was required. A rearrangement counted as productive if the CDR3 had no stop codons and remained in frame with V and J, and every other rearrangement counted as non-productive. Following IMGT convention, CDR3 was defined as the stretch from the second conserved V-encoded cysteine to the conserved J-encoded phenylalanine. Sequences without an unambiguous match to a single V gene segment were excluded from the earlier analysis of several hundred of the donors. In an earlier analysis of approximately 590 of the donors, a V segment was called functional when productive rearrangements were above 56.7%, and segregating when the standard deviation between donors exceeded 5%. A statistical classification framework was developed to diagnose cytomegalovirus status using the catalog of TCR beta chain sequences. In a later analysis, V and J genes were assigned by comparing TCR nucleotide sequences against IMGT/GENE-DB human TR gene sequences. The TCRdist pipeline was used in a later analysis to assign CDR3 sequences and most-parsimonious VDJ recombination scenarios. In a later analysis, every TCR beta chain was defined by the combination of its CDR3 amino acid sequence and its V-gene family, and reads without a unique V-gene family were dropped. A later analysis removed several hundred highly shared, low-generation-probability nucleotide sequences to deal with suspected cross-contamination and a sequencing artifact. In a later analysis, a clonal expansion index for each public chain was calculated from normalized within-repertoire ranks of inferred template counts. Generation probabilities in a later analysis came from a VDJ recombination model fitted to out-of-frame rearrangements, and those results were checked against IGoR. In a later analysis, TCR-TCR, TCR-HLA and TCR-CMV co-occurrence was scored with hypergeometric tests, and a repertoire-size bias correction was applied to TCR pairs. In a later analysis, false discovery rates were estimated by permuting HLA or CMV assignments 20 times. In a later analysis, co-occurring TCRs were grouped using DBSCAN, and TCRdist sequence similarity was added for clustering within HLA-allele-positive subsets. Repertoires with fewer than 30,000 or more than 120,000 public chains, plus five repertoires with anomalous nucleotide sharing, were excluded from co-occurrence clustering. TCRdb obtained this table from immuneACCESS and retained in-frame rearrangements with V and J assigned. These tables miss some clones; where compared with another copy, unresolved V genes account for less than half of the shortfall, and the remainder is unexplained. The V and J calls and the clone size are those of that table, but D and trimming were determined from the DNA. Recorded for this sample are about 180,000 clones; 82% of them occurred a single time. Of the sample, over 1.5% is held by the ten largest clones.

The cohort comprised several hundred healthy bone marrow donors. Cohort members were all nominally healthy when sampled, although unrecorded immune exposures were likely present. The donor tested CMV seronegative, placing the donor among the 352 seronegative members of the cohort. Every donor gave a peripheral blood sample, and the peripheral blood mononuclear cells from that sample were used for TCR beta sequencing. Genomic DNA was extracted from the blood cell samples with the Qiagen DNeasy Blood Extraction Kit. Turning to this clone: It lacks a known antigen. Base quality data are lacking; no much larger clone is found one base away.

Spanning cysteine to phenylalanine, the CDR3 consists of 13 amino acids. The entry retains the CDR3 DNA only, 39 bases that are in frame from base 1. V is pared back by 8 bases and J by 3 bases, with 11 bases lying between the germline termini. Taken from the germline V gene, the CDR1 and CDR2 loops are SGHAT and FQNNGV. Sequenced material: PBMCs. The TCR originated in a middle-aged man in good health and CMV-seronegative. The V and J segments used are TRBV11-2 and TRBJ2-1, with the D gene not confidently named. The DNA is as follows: TGTGCCAGCCGTCTAGAGGACTACAATGAGCAGTTCTTC. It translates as CASRLEDYNEQFF.